This TCR beta chain originates from a study of cytomegalovirus exposure and HLA in healthy donors. Across the whole study: Genetic ancestry analysis placed around four fifths of the 350 to 500 donors that were genotyped in the Caucasian-associated cluster. Broader study findings: Clonal expansion, a later analysis showed, was greater in HLA-associated TCR beta chains than in equally common others.

The germline CDR1 and CDR2 sequences are MNHEY and SVGAGI. The CDR3 consists of 16 residues. After removal of 4 bases from V and 0 bases from J, the junction contained 8 bases not matched to a gene. In its sample, this clone was seen a few times. Its matching antigen is unknown. Amplification used 60 Vbeta primers and 13 Jbeta primers. Clones were read by immunoSEQ multiplex PCR, and TCRdb kept only the in-frame ones, dropping some. Found here are 90,000 to 150,000 clones, 70% to 85% of them singletons; the top ten hold 4.5% to 6%. The sequence derives from a man younger than 35 in good health and CMV-seropositive. The sequenced sample was PBMCs. The V gene is TRBV6-5, the J gene TRBJ1-1, with TRBD1 matching 7 bases. CDR3 bases: TGTGCCAGCAGTTTCAGGGGGAGAGGGGTGAACACTGAAGCTTTCTTT. Translation gives CASSFRGRGVNTEAFF.